The clone carrying this TCR beta chain has a handful of counts. The data derive from a study of Ad26.COV2.S vaccination and SARS-CoV-2 variants. Treatment reported: about 20 received Ad26.COV2.S at low or high dose, single or two shots; roughly 5 received placebo; per-sample allocation not given. Sampling took place 63 days after the first vaccine or placebo injection. Sequenced by immunoSEQ multiplex PCR; TCRdb stores in-frame clones only, minus some. The sample shows 360,000 or so clones, around nine tenths of them seen only once. The V end lost 7 bases, the J end lost 6 bases, and 22 bases lay between the germline ends. Germline V CDR1 and CDR2: SGHVS, FQNEAQ. The CDR3 is 16 amino acids.

The source material was peripheral blood, sampled in a trial of Ad26.COV2.S vaccine versus placebo. This rearrangement joins TRBV7-8 to TRBJ2-1; D might be TRBD1 (6 bases). This clonotype originated in a person between 18 and 60 years old who received the Ad26.COV2.S COVID-19 vaccine or a placebo. CDR3: CASNQRNLQGLNEQFF. The CDR3 DNA reads as TGTGCCAGCAACCAACGTAACTTACAGGGTCTCAATGAGCAGTTCTTC.